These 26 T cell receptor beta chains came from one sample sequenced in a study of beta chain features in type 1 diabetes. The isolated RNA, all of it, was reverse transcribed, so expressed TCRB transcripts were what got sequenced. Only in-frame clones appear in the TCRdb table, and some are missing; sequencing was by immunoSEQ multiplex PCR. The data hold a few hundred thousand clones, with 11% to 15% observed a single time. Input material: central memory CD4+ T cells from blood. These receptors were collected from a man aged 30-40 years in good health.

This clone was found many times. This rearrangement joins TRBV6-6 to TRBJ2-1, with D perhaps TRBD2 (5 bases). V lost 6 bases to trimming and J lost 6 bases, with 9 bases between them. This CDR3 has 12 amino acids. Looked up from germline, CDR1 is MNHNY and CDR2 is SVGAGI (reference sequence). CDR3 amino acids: CASRDYFNEQFF. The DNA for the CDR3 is TGTGCCAGCAGAGACTACTTCAATGAGCAGTTCTTC.

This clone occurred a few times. The CDR3 region is CASSMGAETQYF. The CDR3 DNA follows: TGTGCCAGCAGCATGGGAGCAGAGACCCAGTACTTC. This sequence joins TRBV7-7 and TRBJ2-5; a weak D match, TRBD2 (5 bases). The CDR3 totals 12 residues. The germline CDR1 and CDR2 sequences are SSHAT and FNYEAQ (reference sequence). V lost 5 bases, J lost 4 bases, and 8 bases lay in between.

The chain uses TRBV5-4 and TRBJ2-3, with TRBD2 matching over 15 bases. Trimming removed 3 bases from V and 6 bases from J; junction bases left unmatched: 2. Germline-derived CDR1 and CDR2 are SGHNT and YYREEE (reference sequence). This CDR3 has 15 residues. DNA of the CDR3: TGTGCCAGCAGCTGGACTAGCGGGAGGGGGGATACGCAGTATTTT. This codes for CASSWTSGRGDTQYF.

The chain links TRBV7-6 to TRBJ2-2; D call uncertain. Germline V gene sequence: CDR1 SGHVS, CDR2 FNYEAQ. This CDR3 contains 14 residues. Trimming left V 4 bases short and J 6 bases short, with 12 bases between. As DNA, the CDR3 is TGTGCCAGCAGCTCCCCGGGTGGTTCCGGGGAGCTGTTTTTT. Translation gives CASSSPGGSGELFF.

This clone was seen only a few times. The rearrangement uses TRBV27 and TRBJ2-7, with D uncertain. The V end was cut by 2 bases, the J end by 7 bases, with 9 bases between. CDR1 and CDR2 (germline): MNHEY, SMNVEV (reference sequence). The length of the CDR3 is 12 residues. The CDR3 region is CASSLGPHEQYV. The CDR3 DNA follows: TGTGCCAGCAGTTTAGGACCGCATGAGCAGTACGTC.

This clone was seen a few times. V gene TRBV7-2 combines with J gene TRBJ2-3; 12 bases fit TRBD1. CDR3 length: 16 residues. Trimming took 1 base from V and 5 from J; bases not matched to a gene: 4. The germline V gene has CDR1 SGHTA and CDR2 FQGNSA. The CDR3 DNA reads TGTGCCAGCAGCTTAGGGGACAGGGGGCGTGGAGATACGCAGTATTTT. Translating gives CASSLGDRGRGDTQYF.

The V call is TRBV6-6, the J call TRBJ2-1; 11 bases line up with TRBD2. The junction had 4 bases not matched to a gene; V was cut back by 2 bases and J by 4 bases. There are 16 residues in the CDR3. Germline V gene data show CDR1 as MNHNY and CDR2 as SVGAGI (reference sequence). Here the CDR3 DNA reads TGTGCCAGCAGTTACCTTACTAGCGGGGGATACAATGAGCAGTTCTTC. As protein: CASSYLTSGGYNEQFF.

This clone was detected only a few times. CDR3 sequence (DNA): TGTGCCAGCAGCCAGCCTAAAACCAGTCCGGGGACCCAGTACTTC. Residues: CASSQPKTSPGTQYF. The chain links TRBV7-9 to TRBJ2-5; D is unclear. Germline loops: CDR1 SEHNR, CDR2 FQNEAQ (reference sequence). This CDR3 comprises 15 residues. Trimming shortened V by 5 bases and J by 7 bases, and 20 bases separated the two germline ends.

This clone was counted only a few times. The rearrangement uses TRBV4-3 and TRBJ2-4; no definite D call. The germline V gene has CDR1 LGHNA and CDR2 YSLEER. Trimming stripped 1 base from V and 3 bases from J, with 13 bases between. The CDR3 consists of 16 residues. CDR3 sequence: CASSQVGRPSKNIQYF. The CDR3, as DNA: TGCGCCAGCAGCCAAGTGGGCCGACCGAGCAAAAACATTCAGTACTTC.

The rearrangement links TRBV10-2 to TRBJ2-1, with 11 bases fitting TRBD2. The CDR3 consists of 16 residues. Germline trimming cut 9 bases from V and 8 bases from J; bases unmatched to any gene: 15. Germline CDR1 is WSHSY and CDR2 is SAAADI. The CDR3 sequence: CASRTSGGRGSYEQFF. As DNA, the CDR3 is TGCGCCAGTCGTACTAGCGGGGGCCGGGGGTCCTATGAGCAGTTCTTC.

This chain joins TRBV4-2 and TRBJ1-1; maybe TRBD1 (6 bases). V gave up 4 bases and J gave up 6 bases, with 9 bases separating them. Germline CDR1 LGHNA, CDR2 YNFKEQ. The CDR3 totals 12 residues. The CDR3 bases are TGTGCCAGCAGCCGGAGGACAGCTGAAGCTTTCTTT. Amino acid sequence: CASSRRTAEAFF.

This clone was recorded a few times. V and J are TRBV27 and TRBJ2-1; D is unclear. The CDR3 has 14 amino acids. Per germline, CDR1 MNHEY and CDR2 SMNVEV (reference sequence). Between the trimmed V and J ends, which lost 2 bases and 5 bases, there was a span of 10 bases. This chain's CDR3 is CASSLSYVNNEQFF. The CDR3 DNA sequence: TGTGCCAGCAGTTTAAGCTACGTGAACAATGAGCAGTTCTTC.

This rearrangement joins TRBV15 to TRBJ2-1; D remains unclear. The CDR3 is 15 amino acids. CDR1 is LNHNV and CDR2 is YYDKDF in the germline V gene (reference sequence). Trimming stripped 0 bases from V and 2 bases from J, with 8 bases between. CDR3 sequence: CATSREGGTYNEQFF. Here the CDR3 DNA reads TGTGCCACCAGCAGAGAGGGCGGTACCTACAATGAGCAGTTCTTC.

The CDR3 bases are TGTGCCAGCAGTTCCGCGGTGGGTATTAGCTACACTGAAGCTTTCTTT. It specifies CASSSAVGISYTEAFF. V and J are TRBV27 and TRBJ1-1; D gene ambiguous. V was trimmed by 4 bases and J by 3 bases, leaving 18 bases between them. The CDR3 is made up of 16 amino acids. The germline V gene has CDR1 MNHEY and CDR2 SMNVEV (reference sequence).

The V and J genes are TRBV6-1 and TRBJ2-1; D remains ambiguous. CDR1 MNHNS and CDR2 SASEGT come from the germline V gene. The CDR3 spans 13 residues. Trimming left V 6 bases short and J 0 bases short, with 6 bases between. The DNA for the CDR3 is TGTGCCAGCAGATTCAACTCCTACAATGAGCAGTTCTTC. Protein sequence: CASRFNSYNEQFF.

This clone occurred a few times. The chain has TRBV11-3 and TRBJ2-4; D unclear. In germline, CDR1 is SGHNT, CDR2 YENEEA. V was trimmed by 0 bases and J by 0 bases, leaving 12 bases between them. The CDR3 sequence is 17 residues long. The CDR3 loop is CASSLEVGSVAKNIQYF. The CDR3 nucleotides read TGTGCCAGCAGCTTAGAGGTTGGTTCGGTAGCCAAAAACATTCAGTACTTC.

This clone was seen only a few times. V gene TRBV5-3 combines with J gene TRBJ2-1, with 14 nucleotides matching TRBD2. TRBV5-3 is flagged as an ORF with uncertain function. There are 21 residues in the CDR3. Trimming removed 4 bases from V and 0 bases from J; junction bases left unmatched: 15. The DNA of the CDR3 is TGTGCCAGAAGCCTGACCAACCGGACTAGCGGGGGGTCAAGCTCCTACAATGAGCAGTTCTTC. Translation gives CARSLTNRTSGGSSSYNEQFF.

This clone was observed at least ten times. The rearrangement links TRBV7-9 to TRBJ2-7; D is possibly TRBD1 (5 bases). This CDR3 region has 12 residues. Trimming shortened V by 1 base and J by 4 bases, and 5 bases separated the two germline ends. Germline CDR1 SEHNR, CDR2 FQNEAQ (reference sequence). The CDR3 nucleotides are TGTGCCAGCAGCTTAGGGACATACGAGCAGTACGTC. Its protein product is CASSLGTYEQYV.

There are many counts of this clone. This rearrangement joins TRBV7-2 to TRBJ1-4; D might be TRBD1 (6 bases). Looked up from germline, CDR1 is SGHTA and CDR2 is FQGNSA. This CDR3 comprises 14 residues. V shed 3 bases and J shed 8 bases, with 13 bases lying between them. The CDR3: CASSFSGGAEKLFF. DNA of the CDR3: TGTGCCAGCAGCTTCTCGGGGGGGGCCGAAAAACTGTTTTTT.

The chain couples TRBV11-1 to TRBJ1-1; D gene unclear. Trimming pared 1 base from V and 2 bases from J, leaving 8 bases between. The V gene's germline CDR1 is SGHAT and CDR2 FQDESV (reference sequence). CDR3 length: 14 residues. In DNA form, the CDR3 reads TGTGCCAGCAGCTTAGAAGCGAAAAACACTGAAGCTTTCTTT. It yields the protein CASSLEAKNTEAFF.

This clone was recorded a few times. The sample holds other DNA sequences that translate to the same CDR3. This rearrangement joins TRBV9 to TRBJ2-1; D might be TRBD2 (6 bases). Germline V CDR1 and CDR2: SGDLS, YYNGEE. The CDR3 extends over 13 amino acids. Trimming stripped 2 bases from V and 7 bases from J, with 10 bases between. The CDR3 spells CASSVGGRNEQFF. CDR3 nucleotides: TGTGCCAGCAGCGTGGGAGGTCGGAATGAGCAGTTCTTC.

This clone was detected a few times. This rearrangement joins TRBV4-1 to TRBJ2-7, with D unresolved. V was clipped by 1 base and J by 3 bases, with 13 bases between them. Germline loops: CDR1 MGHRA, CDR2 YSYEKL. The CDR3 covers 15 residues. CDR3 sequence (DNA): TGCGCCAGCAGCCAAGGCCCGATAGACATCTACGAGCAGTACTTC. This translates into CASSQGPIDIYEQYF.

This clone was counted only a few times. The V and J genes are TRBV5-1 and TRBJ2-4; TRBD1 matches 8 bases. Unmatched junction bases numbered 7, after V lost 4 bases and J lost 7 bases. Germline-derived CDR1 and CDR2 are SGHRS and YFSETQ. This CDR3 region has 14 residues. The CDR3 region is CASSVGQGSNIQYF. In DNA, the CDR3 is TGCGCCAGCAGCGTAGGACAGGGATCGAACATTCAGTACTTC. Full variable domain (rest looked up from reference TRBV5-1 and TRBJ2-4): KAGVTQTPRYLIKTRGQQVTLSCSPISGHRSVSWYQQTPGQGLQFLFEYFSETQRNKGNFPGRFSGRQFSNSRSEMNVSTLELGDSALYLCASSVGQGSNIQYFGAGTRLSVL.

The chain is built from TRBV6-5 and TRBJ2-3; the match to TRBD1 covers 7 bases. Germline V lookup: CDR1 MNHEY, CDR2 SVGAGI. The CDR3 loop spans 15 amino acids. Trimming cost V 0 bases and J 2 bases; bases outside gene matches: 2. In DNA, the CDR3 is TGTGCCAGCAGTTACTCGGGACAGAACACAGATACGCAGTATTTT. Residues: CASSYSGQNTDTQYF.

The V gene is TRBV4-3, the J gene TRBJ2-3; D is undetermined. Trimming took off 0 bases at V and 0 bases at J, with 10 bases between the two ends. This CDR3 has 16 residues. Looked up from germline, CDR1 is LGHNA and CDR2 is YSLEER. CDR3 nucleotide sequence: TGCGCCAGCAGCCAAGATTCGACTCCTAGCACAGATACGCAGTATTTT. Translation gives CASSQDSTPSTDTQYF.

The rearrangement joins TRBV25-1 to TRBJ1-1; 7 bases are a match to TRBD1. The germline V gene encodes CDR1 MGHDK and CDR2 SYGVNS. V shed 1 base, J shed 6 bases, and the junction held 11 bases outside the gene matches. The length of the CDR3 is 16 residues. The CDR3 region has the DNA TGTGCCAGCAGTGAATCACGGACAGGTTCTGGCGCTGAAGCTTTCTTT. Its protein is CASSESRTGSGAEAFF.